The source of this T cell receptor (beta chain) is a study of blood T cells in healthy people across ages. General study points: Older individuals had lower TCR beta diversity per million T cells (the decline was roughly linear). When one million T cells were used, diversity estimates were thought to be underestimates.

Together with a sample-barcoded 5' primer, a J-beta primer mix was included in a second PCR lasting roughly 6 to 12 cycles. TCRdb itself ran the 5' RACE reads through MiXCR, one entry per CDR3 protein. In the table there are a few hundred thousand distinct CDR3 sequences, approximately 30% of which are singletons. Germline CDR1 reads KGHDR; CDR2 reads SFDVKD. Trimming removed 3 bases from V and 2 bases from J, with 5 bases in between. The CDR3 length is 13 residues. This clonotype has only a few counts. Its antigen is not identified. V usage is TRBV24-1 and J usage is TRBJ2-3; no definite D call. The clonotype originates from a woman between 70 and 85 years old in good health. Sequencing was carried out using blood. For the CDR3, the DNA is TGTGCCACCAGTGATCCGAACACAGATACGCAGTATTTT. Protein sequence: CATSDPNTDTQYF.